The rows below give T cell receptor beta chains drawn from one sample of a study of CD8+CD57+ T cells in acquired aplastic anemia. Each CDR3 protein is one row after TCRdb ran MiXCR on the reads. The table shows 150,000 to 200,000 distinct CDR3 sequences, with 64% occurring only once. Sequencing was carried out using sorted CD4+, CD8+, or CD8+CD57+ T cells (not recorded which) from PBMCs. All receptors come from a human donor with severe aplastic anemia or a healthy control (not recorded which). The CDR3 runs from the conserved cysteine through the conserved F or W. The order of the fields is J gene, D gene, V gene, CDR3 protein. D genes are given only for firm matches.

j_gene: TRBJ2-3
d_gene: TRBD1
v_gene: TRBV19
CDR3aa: CASSRDSSTDTQYF

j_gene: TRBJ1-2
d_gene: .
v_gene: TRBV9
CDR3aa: CASSVGPTNYGYTF

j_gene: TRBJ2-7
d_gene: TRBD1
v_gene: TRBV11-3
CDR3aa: CASSPLRDRGVYEQYF

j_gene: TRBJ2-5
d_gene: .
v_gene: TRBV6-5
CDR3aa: CASSPRGAGETQYF

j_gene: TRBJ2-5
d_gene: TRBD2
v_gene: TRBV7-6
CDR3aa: CASSLGSGTTATQYF

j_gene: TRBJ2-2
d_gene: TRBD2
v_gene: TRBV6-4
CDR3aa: CASSDGGGDTGELFF

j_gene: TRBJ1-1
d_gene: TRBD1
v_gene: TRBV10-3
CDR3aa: CAISDRTGGSANTEAFF

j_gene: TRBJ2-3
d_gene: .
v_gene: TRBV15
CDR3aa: CATSRRSTYTDTQYF

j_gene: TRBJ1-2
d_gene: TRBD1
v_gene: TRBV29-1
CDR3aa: CSRTGENYGYTF

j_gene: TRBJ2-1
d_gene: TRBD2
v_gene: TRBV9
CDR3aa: CASSPRVAGGYNEQFF

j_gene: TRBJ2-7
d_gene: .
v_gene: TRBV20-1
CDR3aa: CSAGKGGTVYEQYF

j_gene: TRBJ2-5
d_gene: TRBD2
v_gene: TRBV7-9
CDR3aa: CASSLTVPGGEETQYF

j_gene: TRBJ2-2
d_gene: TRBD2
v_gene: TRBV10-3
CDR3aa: CAVSGGRGGELFF

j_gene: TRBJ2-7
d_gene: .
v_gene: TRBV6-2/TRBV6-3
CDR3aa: CASSSPRGFFEQYF

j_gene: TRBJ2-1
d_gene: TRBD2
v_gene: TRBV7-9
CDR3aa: CASPSGNEQFF

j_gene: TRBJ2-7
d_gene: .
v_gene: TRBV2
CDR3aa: CASSDRSDSYEQYF

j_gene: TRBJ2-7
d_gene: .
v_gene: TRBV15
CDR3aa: CAISRERASDSYEQYF

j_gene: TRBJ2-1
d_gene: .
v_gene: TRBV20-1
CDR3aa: CSARTTAGNEQFF

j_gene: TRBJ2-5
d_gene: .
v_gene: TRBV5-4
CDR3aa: CASSLVTDQETQYF

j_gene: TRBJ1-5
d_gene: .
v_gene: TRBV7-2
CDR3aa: CASSPPEQPQHF

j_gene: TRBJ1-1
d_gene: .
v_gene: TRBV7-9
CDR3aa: CASSGGSLDTEAFF

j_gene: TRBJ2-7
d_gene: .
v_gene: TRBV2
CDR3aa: CASSQTGLLEQYF

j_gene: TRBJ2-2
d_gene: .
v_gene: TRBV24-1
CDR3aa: CATSDRGPGELFF

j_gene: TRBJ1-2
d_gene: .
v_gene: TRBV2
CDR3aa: CASSGEGYTF

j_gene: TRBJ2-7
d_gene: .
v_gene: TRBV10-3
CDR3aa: CAISESETSSYEQYF

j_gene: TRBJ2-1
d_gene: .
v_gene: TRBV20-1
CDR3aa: CSARSGAEQFF

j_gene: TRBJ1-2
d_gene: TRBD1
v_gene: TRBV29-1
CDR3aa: CSGKTGTNYGYTF

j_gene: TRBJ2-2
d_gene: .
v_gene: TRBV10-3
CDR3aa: CATQEGRLLTGELFF

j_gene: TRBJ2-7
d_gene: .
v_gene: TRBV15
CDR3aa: CATSRVTTGGSYEQYF

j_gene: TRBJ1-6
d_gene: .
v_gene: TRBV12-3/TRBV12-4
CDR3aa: CASSTGQPNSPLHF

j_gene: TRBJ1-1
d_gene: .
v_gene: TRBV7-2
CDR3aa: CASAQGRGTEAFF

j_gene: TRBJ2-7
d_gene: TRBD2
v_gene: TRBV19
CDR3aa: CARRGTSDSYEQYF

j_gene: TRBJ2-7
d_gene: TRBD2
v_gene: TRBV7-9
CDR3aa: CASSFGTSGPSYEQYF

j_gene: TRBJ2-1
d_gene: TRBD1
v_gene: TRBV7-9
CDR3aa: CASSPTGQVYNEQFF

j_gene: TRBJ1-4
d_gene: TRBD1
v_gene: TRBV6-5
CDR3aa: CASSYPGRDRGVTNEKLFF

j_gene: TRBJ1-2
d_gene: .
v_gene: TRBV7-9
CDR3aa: CASSLGQQRDYGYTF